The 30 T cell receptor beta chains reported below all come from one sample, sequenced in a study of T cell changes during pregnancy in multiple sclerosis. Assay: immunoSEQ multiplex PCR; the TCRdb copy retains only in-frame clones and omits some. The profile covers approximately 60,000 clones, with over 85% appearing a single time and roughly 3% taken by the ten largest. Specimen: CD8+ T cells from peripheral blood mononuclear cells, collected in the second trimester of pregnancy. These receptors all stem from a female donor with multiple sclerosis, enrolled in a pregnancy study.

The chain couples TRBV9 to TRBJ2-5; 10 nucleotides match TRBD2. The CDR3 covers 15 residues. Per the germline V gene, CDR1 is SGDLS and CDR2 is YYNGEE. Trimming took 0 bases from V and 5 from J; bases not matched to a gene: 4. CDR3 sequence reads: CASSVASGRVETQYF. In DNA form, the CDR3 reads TGTGCCAGCAGCGTAGCTAGCGGGAGAGTGGAGACCCAGTACTTC. The full variable domain, in which reference TRBV9 and TRBJ2-5 provide the parts outside the CDR3, is DSGVTQTPKHLITATGQRVTLRCSPRSGDLSVYWYQQSLDQGLQFLIQYYNGEERAKGNILERFSAQQFPDLHSELNLSSLELGDSALYFCASSVASGRVETQYFGPGTRLLVL.

As for this clone: Other DNA sequences from this sample encode an identical CDR3 as well. This chain joins TRBV28 and TRBJ2-1, with TRBD2 matching 11 bases. This CDR3 is 15 amino acids long. V lost 6 bases, J lost 4 bases, and 5 bases stayed unmatched. Germline V gene sequence: CDR1 MDHEN, CDR2 SYDVKM. The CDR3 DNA sequence: TGTGCCAGCAGCTCTAGCGGGAGGAGTTACAATGAGCAGTTCTTC. Translated: CASSSSGRSYNEQFF. The full variable domain, completed using reference TRBV28 and TRBJ2-1, is DVKVTQSSRYLVKRTGEKVFLECVQDMDHENMFWYRQDPGLGLRLIYFSYDVKMKEKGDIPEGYSVSREKKERFSLILESASTNQTSMYLCASSSSGRSYNEQFFGPGTRLTVL.

This clone was seen once. This chain joins TRBV27 and TRBJ2-2; D is unresolved. Trimming removed 4 bases from V and 6 bases from J, with 9 bases in between. The germline gives CDR1 MNHEY, CDR2 SMNVEV (reference sequence). CDR3 length equals 13 residues. The CDR3 spells CASSSDTAGELFF. CDR3 nucleotides: TGTGCCAGCAGTTCCGATACGGCCGGGGAGCTGTTTTTT.

This clone came up once. This chain uses TRBV7-2 with TRBJ2-1; TRBD2 is a possible D gene (7 bases). CDR1 and CDR2 from the germline V gene are SGHTA and FQGNSA. Deletions cut 5 bases from V and 8 bases from J, with 22 bases between. CDR3 size: 16 residues. In DNA, the CDR3 is TGTGCCAGCAGCCTAGGGGGGGGACACCTCATCGATGAGCAGTTCTTC. Amino acid sequence: CASSLGGGHLIDEQFF.

The genes are TRBV5-4 and TRBJ2-7, with 7 positions matching TRBD1. Germline loops: CDR1 SGHNT, CDR2 YYREEE (reference sequence). CDR3 length equals 14 residues. V shed 0 bases and J 6 bases; nucleotides not matched to a gene: 6. The CDR3 nucleotides read TGTGCCAGCAGCTTGGGACAGGGAGCCATCGAGCAGTACTTC. Amino acid sequence: CASSLGQGAIEQYF.

The genes are TRBV5-4 and TRBJ2-7, with 14 nucleotides matching TRBD2. Germline CDR1 reads SGHNT; CDR2 reads YYREEE (reference sequence). The CDR3 spans 15 residues. J lost 7 bases, V lost 4 bases, and 7 bases had no gene match. CDR3 sequence reads: CASSQGLAGVREQYF. The CDR3 nucleotides are TGTGCCAGCAGCCAGGGACTAGCGGGAGTCAGGGAGCAGTACTTC. The whole variable domain, filled in from reference TRBV5-4 and TRBJ2-7, reads ETGVTQSPTHLIKTRGQQVTLRCSSQSGHNTVSWYQQALGQGPQFIFQYYREEENGRGNFPPRFSGLQFPNYSSELNVNALELDDSALYLCASSQGLAGVREQYFGPGTRLTVT.

CDR3 amino acids: CASSTRGTEAFF. The CDR3 DNA reads as TGTGCCAGTAGTACTCGGGGCACTGAAGCTTTCTTT. The chain recombines TRBV19 with TRBJ1-1; D is undetermined. The CDR3 runs to 12 residues. V lost 4 bases and J lost 4, with 7 bases in between. CDR1 and CDR2 (germline): LNHDA, SQIVND (reference sequence).

This chain connects TRBV11-2 to TRBJ2-7, with 7 bases fitting TRBD1. Unmatched junction bases numbered 5, after V lost 1 base and J lost 2 bases. Per the germline V gene, CDR1 is SGHAT and CDR2 is FQNNGV. The CDR3 has 15 residues. The CDR3 DNA sequence: TGTGCCAGCAGCTTAGGAAGACAGGGTCCCTACGAGCAGTACTTC. This encodes CASSLGRQGPYEQYF.

The chain combines TRBV10-3 with TRBJ2-1; 7 nucleotides align to TRBD2. The CDR3 is 18 amino acids. Germline V gene sequence: CDR1 ENHRY, CDR2 SYGVKD. V was clipped by 4 bases and J by 0 bases; unmatched bases: 12. In nucleotides, the CDR3 is TGTGCCATCAGTGGTAAAGCTAGCGGAGGGAGCTCCTACAATGAGCAGTTCTTC. It is translated as CAISGKASGGSSYNEQFF.

As DNA, the CDR3 is TGTGCCAGCAGTTTTGCGGGGGCGACCACTGAAGCTTTCTTT. As protein: CASSFAGATTEAFF. The V and J genes are TRBV27 and TRBJ1-1, with a tentative D call TRBD1 (6 bases). Germline assignment: CDR1 MNHEY and CDR2 SMNVEV (reference sequence). V shed 3 bases and J shed 4 bases, with 12 bases lying between them. The CDR3 is 14 residues long.

This chain joins TRBV4-3 and TRBJ2-2, with D possibly being TRBD2 (6 bases). In germline, CDR1 is LGHNA, CDR2 YSLEER. V lost 0 bases and J lost 2, with 22 bases in between. The CDR3 contains 20 residues. The CDR3 protein is CASSQDYLPGGGVNTGELFF. The DNA for the CDR3 is TGCGCCAGCAGCCAAGATTACCTCCCTGGCGGCGGGGTAAACACCGGGGAGCTGTTTTTT.

The chain uses TRBV2 and TRBJ1-2; D unclear. Germline lookup yields CDR1 SNHLY and CDR2 FYNNEI. The V gene lost 8 bases and the J gene lost 8 bases, with 9 bases spanning the gap. This CDR3 has 10 amino acids. CDR3 sequence: CASEAGGYTF. The CDR3, as DNA: TGTGCCAGCGAAGCGGGGGGCTACACCTTC.

V gene TRBV7-9 combines with J gene TRBJ2-3; the D gene is possibly TRBD2 (6 bases). Germline V gives CDR1 SEHNR, CDR2 FQNEAQ (reference sequence). Deletions cut 9 bases from V and 0 bases from J, with 10 bases between. This CDR3 is 13 amino acids long. In DNA form, the CDR3 reads TGTGCCAGTGTCGGGAGTAGCACAGATACGCAGTATTTT. Its protein is CASVGSSTDTQYF. The whole variable domain, filled in from reference TRBV7-9 and TRBJ2-3, reads DTGVSQNPRHKITKRGQNVTFRCDPISEHNRLYWYRQTLGQGPEFLTYFQNEAQLEKSRLLSDRFSAERPKGSFSTLEIQRTEQGDSAMYLCASVGSSTDTQYFGPGTRLTVL.

This rearrangement joins TRBV7-9 to TRBJ2-6; no reliable D call. Germline CDR1 SEHNR, CDR2 FQNEAQ (reference sequence). The CDR3 is 16 amino acids. V lost 5 bases and J lost 0, with 11 bases in between. CDR3 loop: CASSKPHISGANVLTF. Here the CDR3 DNA reads TGTGCCAGCAGCAAGCCCCATATCTCTGGGGCCAACGTCCTGACTTTC.

V usage is TRBV11-2 and J usage is TRBJ1-1, with a possible D match to TRBD1 (5 bases). This CDR3 is built from 17 residues. The germline V gene has CDR1 SGHAT and CDR2 FQNNGV. The V gene lost 5 bases and the J gene lost 3 bases, with 22 bases spanning the gap. CDR3 bases: TGTGCCAGCAGCCCGGTCAACGTTAGGAGGGACGACACTGAAGCTTTCTTT. Translation gives CASSPVNVRRDDTEAFF.

The chain recombines TRBV28 with TRBJ1-1; no clear D. The germline CDR1 and CDR2 sequences are MDHEN and SYDVKM. Trimming stripped 7 bases from V and 0 bases from J, with 12 bases between. The CDR3 spans 14 residues. CDR3 DNA: TGTGCCAGCACCTCTGGTGGCATGAACACTGAAGCTTTCTTT. It specifies CASTSGGMNTEAFF.

This clone was seen only once. The chain is built from TRBV5-1 and TRBJ2-2; D may be TRBD1 (6 bases). Per the germline V gene, CDR1 is SGHRS and CDR2 is YFSETQ. This CDR3 spans 14 amino acids. V was trimmed by 2 bases and J by 4 bases, leaving 9 bases between them. The CDR3 loop reads CASSLQGVTGELFF. For the CDR3, the DNA is TGCGCCAGCAGCTTACAGGGTGTCACCGGGGAGCTGTTTTTT.

The chain joins TRBV10-3 to TRBJ2-7, with D possibly TRBD2 on 6 matching bases. Trimming pared 3 bases from V and 0 bases from J, leaving 18 bases between. Looked up from germline, CDR1 is ENHRY and CDR2 is SYGVKD. The CDR3 runs 17 residues. The CDR3 here is CAISDPFSGGSSYEQYF. The CDR3 DNA follows: TGTGCCATCAGTGACCCCTTTAGCGGAGGAAGCTCCTACGAGCAGTACTTC.

This clone was seen once. The V and J genes are TRBV5-4 and TRBJ2-7, with D perhaps TRBD1 (5 bases). Trimming pared 5 bases from V and 3 bases from J, leaving 9 bases between. Germline V gene lookup returns CDR1 SGHNT and CDR2 YYREEE (reference sequence). The CDR3 runs to 12 residues. The CDR3 spells CASSRGSYEQYF. CDR3 in DNA: TGTGCCAGCAGTAGGGGCAGCTACGAGCAGTACTTC. Full variable domain (missing parts from reference TRBV5-4 and TRBJ2-7): ETGVTQSPTHLIKTRGQQVTLRCSSQSGHNTVSWYQQALGQGPQFIFQYYREEENGRGNFPPRFSGLQFPNYSSELNVNALELDDSALYLCASSRGSYEQYFGPGTRLTVT.

The gene calls are TRBV9 and TRBJ1-2; weak D call: TRBD1 (5 bases). In germline, CDR1 is SGDLS, CDR2 YYNGEE. V lost 0 bases and J lost 8, with 17 bases in between. This CDR3 contains 15 residues. The CDR3 DNA reads as TGTGCCAGCAGCGTAGGTATAGGAGGGGCCGCGGGCTACACCTTC. This codes for CASSVGIGGAAGYTF.

The chain couples TRBV6-1 to TRBJ2-1, with a possible D match to TRBD1 (6 bases). The CDR3 runs 15 residues. Trimming cost V 6 bases and J 0 bases, with 12 bases left between them. Germline CDR1 reads MNHNS; CDR2 reads SASEGT. The CDR3 region has the DNA TGTGCCAGCAGCCCAGGGGTCTTCTCCTACAATGAGCAGTTCTTC. Its protein is CASSPGVFSYNEQFF.

The chain employs TRBV13 and TRBJ2-3; maybe TRBD1 (6 bases). V lost 1 base and J lost 2, with 10 bases in between. This CDR3 spans 15 amino acids. Germline V gene sequence: CDR1 PRHDT, CDR2 FYEKMQ (reference sequence). DNA of the CDR3: TGTGCCAGCAGCTTAGTCTGGGACAACACAGATACGCAGTATTTT. Amino acid sequence: CASSLVWDNTDTQYF.

The chain links TRBV28 to TRBJ2-3, with 10 bases lining up with TRBD2. Germline values: CDR1 MDHEN, CDR2 SYDVKM. Trimming took 11 bases from V and 5 from J; bases not matched to a gene: 10. The CDR3 is made up of 14 amino acids. As DNA, the CDR3 is TGTGCCGTGTCGGCTAGCGGGAGTGGAGATACGCAGTATTTT. Its protein is CAVSASGSGDTQYF.

This clone was detected only once. The gene calls are TRBV9 and TRBJ2-1; maybe TRBD1 (6 bases). The CDR3 loop spans 14 amino acids. Germline CDR1 reads SGDLS; CDR2 reads YYNGEE. V gave up 3 bases and J gave up 8 bases, with 15 bases separating them. The CDR3 DNA reads TGTGCCAGCAGCGGACCCGGGACACACCATGAGCAGTTCTTC. This sequence encodes CASSGPGTHHEQFF.

This chain uses TRBV2 with TRBJ2-7; no firm D call. The ends were cut back, 2 bases at V and 10 bases at J, with 12 bases in the middle. CDR1 is SNHLY and CDR2 is FYNNEI in the germline V gene. This CDR3 contains 12 residues. CDR3: CASSEIKRVQYF. The CDR3 region has the DNA TGTGCCAGCAGTGAAATCAAGCGAGTCCAGTACTTC.

V gene TRBV30 combines with J gene TRBJ2-7; no firm D call. Trimming removed 0 bases at V and 0 bases at J, with 9 bases between. There are 14 residues in the CDR3. Per germline, CDR1 GTSNPN and CDR2 SVGIG (reference sequence). CDR3 protein: CAWSVVSLSYEQYF. CDR3 DNA sequence: TGTGCCTGGAGTGTGGTTAGCCTCTCCTACGAGCAGTACTTC.

The chain links TRBV7-6 to TRBJ2-5; 13 bases are shared with TRBD2. The junction had 13 bases not matched to a gene; V was cut back by 4 bases and J by 5 bases. The CDR3 has 18 amino acids. The germline CDR1 and CDR2 sequences are SGHVS and FNYEAQ. CDR3 DNA: TGTGCCAGCAGCTCTAGACTAGCGGGAGGACTATTGGTGGAGACCCAGTACTTC. This codes for CASSSRLAGGLLVETQYF.

The V call is TRBV9, the J call TRBJ2-2; 9 positions match TRBD1. Germline-derived CDR1 and CDR2 are SGDLS and YYNGEE. Trimming at V came to 4 bases and at J to 2 bases, leaving 12 bases not matched to a gene. This CDR3 is 18 amino acids long. The DNA for the CDR3 is TGTGCCAGCAGCCAACCCTCGACAGGGGGTGAAAACACCGGGGAGCTGTTTTTT. It translates to CASSQPSTGGENTGELFF. Supplemented by reference TRBV9 and TRBJ2-2, the full variable domain reads DSGVTQTPKHLITATGQRVTLRCSPRSGDLSVYWYQQSLDQGLQFLIQYYNGEERAKGNILERFSAQQFPDLHSELNLSSLELGDSALYFCASSQPSTGGENTGELFFGEGSRLTVL.

The chain joins TRBV7-6 to TRBJ1-1, with 9 bases fitting TRBD1. The J segment lost 4 bases and the V segment lost 5 bases, leaving 2 bases of the junction unmatched. CDR3 length: 13 residues. The germline gives CDR1 SGHVS, CDR2 FNYEAQ. CDR3 in DNA: TGTGCCAGCAGCGGACAGGGGACCACTGAAGCTTTCTTT. Its translation is CASSGQGTTEAFF. Full variable domain (rest looked up from reference TRBV7-6 and TRBJ1-1): GAGVSQSPRYKVTKRGQDVALRCDPISGHVSLYWYRQALGQGPEFLTYFNYEAQQDKSGLPNDRFSAERPEGSISTLTIQRTEQRDSAMYRCASSGQGTTEAFFGQGTRLTVV.

The V gene is TRBV19, the J gene TRBJ2-7; the match to TRBD1 covers 10 bases. The V gene end was trimmed by 6 bases and the J gene end by 2 bases; junction bases not matched to a gene: 4. There are 14 residues in the CDR3. CDR1 and CDR2 from the germline V gene are LNHDA and SQIVND (reference sequence). In nucleotides, the CDR3 is TGTGCCAGTAGCCCCGGGACAGGGGCCTACGAGCAGTACTTC. Protein product: CASSPGTGAYEQYF.